This TCR beta chain was sequenced for a study of T cell repertoires in cytomegalovirus infection. Study overall: Evidence of both CMV infection and a matching HLA type came from public TCR beta signatures.

CDR3 length equals 16 residues. After removal of 0 bases from V and 12 bases from J, the junction contained 10 bases not matched to a gene. Per germline, CDR1 SGHRS and CDR2 YFSETQ. A remark on this clonotype: Its antigen is still unknown.

MiXCR, applied by TCRdb to the reads, yields one record per CDR3 protein. The table has fewer than 950,000 distinct CDR3 sequences, less than 35% seen once. Sequencing used cultured CD8+ T cells from PBMCs, obtained from culture after CMV antigen stimulation. The receptor comes from a human donor in good health (CMV status not recorded). Some clones in this sample may be carry-over from other donors' samples. The chain combines TRBV5-1 with TRBJ2-1; 12 positions agree with TRBD1. Here the CDR3 reads CASSLVRDRGLDGQFF. The CDR3, as DNA: TGCGCCAGCAGCTTGGTGCGGGACAGGGGGCTTGACGGGCAGTTCTTC.